What follows are 22 T cell receptor beta chains derived from one specimen sequenced in a study of T cell responses to AZD1222 COVID-19 vaccine (dated by TCRdb to the early 2020s). The intended sense of this specimen's time point label: about 28 days (+/-7) after the second vaccine dose. The sample's treatment or condition label, decoded: meningococcal conjugate vaccine given as trial control. Receptor libraries were prepared by the immunoSEQ multiplex PCR assay. TCRdb provides this immuneACCESS table in a form limited to in-frame rearrangements. Some clones are lacking; in checked studies, under half of them reflect an unresolved V gene, and why the rest are absent is not known. Counted in this sample were some 150,000 clones; roughly 86% of them appeared once. 5.4% of the sample comes from the top ten. This material consisted of peripheral blood, taken 28 days after the second dose of the MenACWY control vaccine. These receptors were collected from an adult who received the MenACWY meningococcal vaccine as a control.

The CDR3: CASSLSGGTYEQYF. The CDR3 bases are TGCGCCAGCAGCTTAAGCGGGGGAACCTACGAGCAGTACTTC. The chain recombines TRBV5-1 with TRBJ2-7, with TRBD2 matching 8 bases. CDR1 and CDR2 from the germline V gene are SGHRS and YFSETQ. V lost 2 bases and J lost 2; bases outside the gene matches: 3. The CDR3 has 14 residues.

The gene calls are TRBV7-9 and TRBJ1-1; weak D call: TRBD1 (6 bases). The germline V gene encodes CDR1 SEHNR and CDR2 FQNEAQ (reference sequence). With 3 bases removed from V and 7 bases from J, the gap between germline ends came to 12 bases. The CDR3 consists of 13 residues. The CDR3 coding sequence is TGTGCCAGCAGCTTCCAGACAGGAGATGAAGCTTTCTTT. This encodes CASSFQTGDEAFF.

The chain uses TRBV9 and TRBJ1-6; no clear D gene. CDR1 and CDR2 (germline): SGDLS, YYNGEE. V lost 3 bases to trimming and J lost 7 bases, with 11 bases between them. The CDR3 is made up of 14 amino acids. In DNA form, the CDR3 reads TGTGCCAGCAGCGCCCAGCCGGAAAATTCACCCCTCCACTTT. Protein product: CASSAQPENSPLHF. Supplemented by reference TRBV9 and TRBJ1-6, the full variable domain reads DSGVTQTPKHLITATGQRVTLRCSPRSGDLSVYWYQQSLDQGLQFLIQYYNGEERAKGNILERFSAQQFPDLHSELNLSSLELGDSALYFCASSAQPENSPLHFGNGTRLTVT.

The rearrangement joins TRBV29-1 to TRBJ1-2; perhaps TRBD1 as D (5 bases). Germline assignment: CDR1 SQVTM and CDR2 ANQGSEA. V lost 3 bases and J 8 bases, leaving 10 bases between the germline ends. The CDR3 loop spans 11 amino acids. The CDR3 DNA follows: TGCAGCGTTGATTATAGGGACGGCTACACCTTC. This translates into CSVDYRDGYTF. Complete variable domain (other parts from reference TRBV29-1 and TRBJ1-2): SAVISQKPSRDICQRGTSLTIQCQVDSQVTMMFWYRQQPGQSLTLIATANQGSEATYESGFVIDKFPISRPNLTFSTLTVSNMSPEDSSIYLCSVDYRDGYTFGSGTRLTVV.

The CDR3 region has the DNA TGTGCCACCAGCCCCAGGGCCCGGGACTACGAGCAGTACTTC. This sequence encodes CATSPRARDYEQYF. The chain combines TRBV15 with TRBJ2-7; perhaps D is TRBD1 or TRBD2 (5 bases each). Trimming pared 5 bases from V and 3 bases from J, leaving 14 bases between. This CDR3 is built from 14 residues. Germline CDR1 reads LNHNV; CDR2 reads YYDKDF (reference sequence).

This rearrangement joins TRBV5-4 to TRBJ2-2; 8 nucleotides agree with TRBD1. V was clipped by 2 bases and J by 4 bases; unmatched bases: 7. Germline V CDR1 and CDR2: SGHNT, YYREEE (reference sequence). This CDR3 has 16 residues. In DNA, the CDR3 is TGTGCCAGCAGCTTTTATGGACAGGGAGGCACCGGGGAGCTGTTTTTT. This sequence encodes CASSFYGQGGTGELFF. Filled out from reference TRBV5-4 and TRBJ2-2, the complete variable domain reads ETGVTQSPTHLIKTRGQQVTLRCSSQSGHNTVSWYQQALGQGPQFIFQYYREEENGRGNFPPRFSGLQFPNYSSELNVNALELDDSALYLCASSFYGQGGTGELFFGEGSRLTVL.

The V gene is TRBV9, the J gene TRBJ2-3, with a tentative D call TRBD2 (6 bases). The germline gives CDR1 SGDLS, CDR2 YYNGEE. This CDR3 contains 17 residues. Trimming took 0 bases from V and 3 from J, leaving 17 bases between them. The DNA for the CDR3 is TGTGCCAGCAGCGTAGCTATAGCGGAGGCCGGGACAGATACGCAGTATTTT. It yields the protein CASSVAIAEAGTDTQYF.

This clone was recorded once. This chain joins TRBV14 and TRBJ2-7; no clear D gene. Trimming stripped 0 bases from V and 4 bases from J, with 16 bases between. The length of the CDR3 is 16 residues. CDR1 is SGHDN, CDR2 FVKESK, per germline. CDR3 bases: TGTGCCAGCAGCCAAGATGCAGCCAGGTCCCTTTACGAGCAGTACTTC. Translation gives CASSQDAARSLYEQYF.

The rearrangement uses TRBV2 and TRBJ1-5, with 8 bases that match TRBD1. CDR1 is SNHLY and CDR2 is FYNNEI in the germline V gene. The CDR3 contains 15 residues. After removal of 6 bases from V and 9 bases from J, the junction contained 13 bases not matched to a gene. This chain's CDR3 is CASSGRTGNRAPQHF. The CDR3 DNA is TGTGCCAGCAGCGGAAGGACAGGGAATCGCGCGCCCCAGCATTTT. Drawing the rest from reference TRBV2 and TRBJ1-5, the complete variable domain is EPEVTQTPSHQVTQMGQEVILRCVPISNHLYFYWYRQILGQKVEFLVSFYNNEISEKSEIFDDQFSVERPDGSNFTLKIRSTKLEDSAMYFCASSGRTGNRAPQHFGDGTRLSIL.

The gene calls are TRBV4-2 and TRBJ1-2; 9 nucleotides agree with TRBD1. Unmatched junction bases numbered 8, after V lost 6 bases and J lost 3 bases. The CDR3 consists of 15 residues. CDR1 and CDR2 from the germline V gene are LGHNA and YNFKEQ. This CDR3 is CASRGGQGRHYGYTF. CDR3 DNA sequence: TGTGCCAGCAGGGGGGGACAGGGACGTCACTATGGCTACACCTTC.

The chain recombines TRBV23-1 with TRBJ2-1, with D unclear. TRBV23-1 is treated as an ORF (open reading frame) with a function not yet certain. V was cut by 0 bases and J by 7 bases, with 16 bases left in between. The CDR3 covers 16 residues. CDR3 loop: CASSQSIAALWNEQFF. The CDR3 DNA reads as TGCGCCAGCAGTCAATCGATCGCGGCCCTGTGGAATGAGCAGTTCTTC.

The chain has TRBV5-6 and TRBJ1-1; tentatively, D is TRBD1 (6 bases). Germline CDR1 is SGHDT and CDR2 is YYEEEE. The length of the CDR3 is 15 residues. V was clipped by 3 bases and J by 0 bases, with 12 bases between them. The CDR3 DNA sequence: TGTGCCAGCAGCTGGGGGGCAGGACTGAACACTGAAGCTTTCTTT. Protein sequence: CASSWGAGLNTEAFF.

This chain links TRBV6-4 with TRBJ2-1, with D tentatively TRBD1 (5 bases). Germline V gene lookup returns CDR1 MRHNA and CDR2 SNTAGT. This CDR3 comprises 14 residues. V lost 4 bases to trimming and J lost 0 bases, with 7 bases between them. The CDR3 sequence: CASSVTDSYNEQFF. The CDR3 DNA reads as TGTGCCAGCAGTGTGACAGACTCCTACAATGAGCAGTTCTTC.

This chain links TRBV3-1 (or the pseudogene TRBV3-2) with TRBJ1-5, with 10 bases that match TRBD1. Germline assignment: CDR1 LGHDT and CDR2 YNNKEL (reference sequence). The V segment lost 3 bases and the J segment 3 bases; nucleotides outside the gene matches: 20. The CDR3 runs to 21 residues. Here the CDR3 DNA reads TGTGCCAGCAGCCAGAGGGACAGGGGATTTGAGGTTCCTCGCTCCAATCAGCCCCAGCATTTT. Amino acid sequence: CASSQRDRGFEVPRSNQPQHF.

The chain recombines TRBV27 with TRBJ1-4; D is possibly TRBD1 (5 bases). The CDR3 consists of 14 residues. V was pared by 3 bases and J by 8 bases, with 13 bases between. The germline CDR1 and CDR2 sequences are MNHEY and SMNVEV (reference sequence). CDR3 bases: TGTGCCAGCAGTTTTACGGGGCTTGGGGAAAAACTGTTTTTT. Translated, it gives CASSFTGLGEKLFF.

The chain carries TRBV19 and TRBJ1-5; TRBD1 is a possible D gene (6 bases). The CDR3 covers 14 residues. With 7 bases removed from V and 5 bases from J, the gap between germline ends came to 15 bases. CDR1 and CDR2 from the germline V gene are LNHDA and SQIVND (reference sequence). The CDR3 region is CASKLQGMDQPQHF. CDR3 in DNA: TGTGCCAGTAAGCTACAGGGCATGGATCAGCCCCAGCATTTT.

V is TRBV7-8 and J is TRBJ1-2; possibly TRBD1 for D (5 bases). The germline V gene has CDR1 SGHVS and CDR2 FQNEAQ. Trimming pared 1 base from V and 8 bases from J, leaving 14 bases between. This CDR3 spans 14 amino acids. This CDR3 is CASSLERGAWGYTF. DNA of the CDR3: TGTGCCAGCAGCTTAGAGAGGGGCGCTTGGGGCTACACCTTC.

The rearrangement links TRBV7-6 to TRBJ1-4; D might be TRBD1 (6 bases). The CDR3 runs 14 residues. V dropped 1 base and J dropped 8 bases, with 11 bases sitting between them. The germline CDR1 and CDR2 sequences are SGHVS and FNYEAQ. CDR3 protein: CASSLGGAWEKLFF. The DNA for the CDR3 is TGTGCCAGCAGCTTAGGGGGGGCGTGGGAAAAACTGTTTTTT.

This rearrangement joins TRBV4-1 to TRBJ2-7, with 8 bases aligning to TRBD2. The J call is in doubt because the DNA end fits TRBJ2-1 better. Germline CDR1 is MGHRA and CDR2 is YSYEKL. The length of the CDR3 is 14 residues. CDR3 amino acids: CASSQERASGRQFF. For the CDR3, the DNA is TGCGCCAGCAGCCAAGAGAGGGCTAGCGGGCGCCAGTTCTTC.

This chain links TRBV28 with TRBJ1-2, with 8 bases aligning to TRBD1. This CDR3 region has 15 residues. J lost 3 bases, V lost 4 bases, and 7 bases had no gene match. The germline CDR1 and CDR2 sequences are MDHEN and SYDVKM. The CDR3 sequence is CASSSGQGVYYGYTF. CDR3 sequence (DNA): TGTGCCAGCAGTTCTGGACAGGGTGTTTACTATGGCTACACCTTC.

On this clone: This same CDR3 is encoded by further DNA sequences in the sample. The rearrangement joins TRBV5-6 to TRBJ1-6; D gene uncertain. The CDR3 is 13 amino acids. Trimming left V 4 bases short and J 10 bases short, with 12 bases between. Germline V gives CDR1 SGHDT, CDR2 YYEEEE. The CDR3 DNA sequence: TGTGCCAGCAGCCCCGGAACGGGGTCACCCCTCCACTTT. This gives the protein CASSPGTGSPLHF. Filled out from reference TRBV5-6 and TRBJ1-6, the complete variable domain reads DAGVTQSPTHLIKTRGQQVTLRCSPKSGHDTVSWYQQALGQGPQFIFQYYEEEERQRGNFPDRFSGHQFPNYSSELNVNALLLGDSALYLCASSPGTGSPLHFGNGTRLTVT.

The V and J genes are TRBV4-3 and TRBJ2-5, with D maybe TRBD2 (6 bases). Germline V gene lookup returns CDR1 LGHNA and CDR2 YSLEER. The CDR3 has 15 amino acids. V dropped 1 base and J dropped 4 bases, with 13 bases sitting between them. CDR3 coding DNA: TGCGCCAGCAGCCAAGGTACCCTGGGAGGAGAGACCCAGTACTTC. This translates into CASSQGTLGGETQYF.